Sequencing of this T cell receptor beta chain was carried out in a study of cytomegalovirus exposure and HLA in healthy donors. Study results and limitations: Per published reports, the classifier diagnosed cytomegalovirus status with high specificity and sensitivity. Through in vitro validation, a few CMV-associated chains were shown to be specific for CMV antigens.

Regarding this clone: No antigen is known for it.

The CDR3 sequence is 16 residues long. V lost 0 bases to trimming and J lost 6 bases; unmatched junction nucleotides: 10. The V gene's germline CDR1 is GTSNPN and CDR2 SVGIG (reference sequence). The table came from immunoSEQ multiplex PCR; TCRdb's copy has only in-frame clones and leaves some out. In the table there are approximately 260,000 clones, 80% to 90% of which are singletons. The donors were part of the validation cohort, which consisted of about 130 subjects and was separate from the first cohort of 666 subjects. The sequenced sample was PBMCs. This chain links TRBV30 with TRBJ1-5; TRBD1 matches 8 bases. This receptor was taken from a woman aged 18-35 years in good health and CMV-seronegative. The CDR3 DNA reads as TGTGCCTGGAGTGTACCGTACAGGGGGGCACGTCAGCCCCAGCATTTT. It translates to CAWSVPYRGARQPQHF.